This entry is about one T cell receptor (beta chain). This specimen comes from a study of cytomegalovirus exposure and HLA in healthy donors. The CDR3 runs 15 residues. V lost 3 bases, J lost 5 bases, and 2 bases stayed unmatched. Germline CDR1 SGHRS, CDR2 YFSETQ. The PCR made use of 60 Vbeta and 13 Jbeta primers. Here immunoSEQ multiplex PCR was the method, and the copy in TCRdb shows in-frame clones only, minus some. This listing includes 90,000 to 130,000 clones. The rearrangement links TRBV5-1 to TRBJ1-6; 10 bases fit TRBD1. The sample comprised PBMCs. This TCR came from a man aged 25-40 years in good health and CMV-seronegative. CDR3 in amino acids: CASSWGQGNNSPLHF. For the CDR3, the DNA is TGCGCCAGCAGCTGGGGACAGGGGAATAATTCACCCCTCCACTTT.